What follows are 12 T cell receptor beta chains derived from one specimen sequenced in a study of cytomegalovirus exposure and HLA in healthy donors. PCR employed 60 Vbeta and 13 Jbeta primers. Profiling relied on immunoSEQ multiplex PCR, and the TCRdb table lists in-frame clones only, not all of them. Among over 100,000 clones listed, 76% were seen once. Sequenced: PBMCs. All receptors derive from a woman aged 45-65 years in good health and CMV-seropositive.

CDR3 sequence: CASSEEGPYSNQPQHF. The CDR3 DNA sequence: TGTGCCAGCAGTGAAGAGGGGCCTTATAGCAATCAGCCCCAGCATTTT. This chain links TRBV2 with TRBJ1-5, with D perhaps TRBD1 (5 bases). The V gene's germline CDR1 is SNHLY and CDR2 FYNNEI. CDR3 length: 16 residues. The V gene lost 1 base and the J gene lost 0 bases, with 10 bases spanning the gap.

This chain joins TRBV7-8 and TRBJ1-5; a weak D match, TRBD1 (6 bases). This CDR3 comprises 14 residues. V dropped 1 base and J dropped 7 bases, with 11 bases sitting between them. The V gene's germline CDR1 is SGHVS and CDR2 FQNEAQ. Here the CDR3 reads CASSLVGGQQPQHF. The CDR3 DNA is TGTGCCAGCAGCTTAGTCGGGGGGCAACAGCCCCAGCATTTT. The complete variable domain, with remaining parts taken from reference TRBV7-8 and TRBJ1-5, reads GAGVSQSPRYKVAKRGQDVALRCDPISGHVSLFWYQQALGQGPEFLTYFQNEAQLDKSGLPSDRFFAERPEGSVSTLKIQRTQQEDSAVYLCASSLVGGQQPQHFGDGTRLSIL.

V usage is TRBV7-7 and J usage is TRBJ2-1, with D perhaps TRBD2 (6 bases). The CDR3 has 15 residues. Trimming removed 5 bases from V and 2 bases from J, with 13 bases in between. Germline CDR1 reads SSHAT; CDR2 reads FNYEAQ (reference sequence). As DNA, the CDR3 is TGTGCCAGCAGCGCGGGGCTAGGGGCCTACAATGAGCAGTTCTTC. Its translation is CASSAGLGAYNEQFF.

The V gene is TRBV9, the J gene TRBJ2-3; 9 bases match TRBD2. CDR1 is SGDLS, CDR2 YYNGEE, per germline. This CDR3 has 15 residues. J lost 2 bases, V lost 7 bases, and 8 bases had no gene match. This CDR3 reads CASDLAGHFTDTQYF. CDR3 coding DNA: TGTGCCAGCGACCTAGCGGGGCACTTCACAGATACGCAGTATTTT.

The chain recombines TRBV5-6 with TRBJ2-7, with D unclear. The CDR3 covers 13 residues. The germline V and J ends were trimmed by 4 bases and 1 base, with 9 bases remaining between them. Germline CDR1 reads SGHDT; CDR2 reads YYEEEE. Here the CDR3 reads CASSAVLSYEQYF. The CDR3 DNA is TGTGCCAGCAGCGCGGTGTTATCCTACGAGCAGTACTTC.

The CDR3 nucleotides read TGTGCCAGTAACCACGGATTGAGGGCCGAAGCTTTCTTT. This codes for CASNHGLRAEAFF. V is TRBV19 and J is TRBJ1-1; the D is unclear. The V end lost 7 bases, the J end lost 8 bases, and 17 bases lay between the germline ends. Germline V gene lookup returns CDR1 LNHDA and CDR2 SQIVND (reference sequence). The CDR3 consists of 13 residues.

This clone was recorded only once. Compared with germline, one end of the junction differs, possibly owing to a read error. The chain combines TRBV5-4 with TRBJ2-5; D gene ambiguous. This CDR3 contains 12 residues. CDR1 SGHNT and CDR2 YYREEE come from the germline V gene (reference sequence). CDR3 amino acids: CASSLDQETQYF. The DNA of the CDR3 is TGTGCCAGCAGCTTGGACCAGGAGACCCAGTACTTC.

The chain recombines TRBV29-1 with TRBJ2-2; D is unresolved. Germline CDR1 reads SQVTM; CDR2 reads ANQGSEA. Deletions cut 4 bases from V and 2 bases from J, with 14 bases between. The CDR3 extends over 15 amino acids. As DNA, the CDR3 is TGCAGCGTTGGCCCCTACCCTCTCAACACCGGGGAGCTGTTTTTT. Protein: CSVGPYPLNTGELFF.

The V gene is TRBV5-4, the J gene TRBJ2-5; weak D call: TRBD2 (6 bases). The germline CDR1 and CDR2 sequences are SGHNT and YYREEE (reference sequence). V lost 3 bases and J lost 5, with 20 bases in between. CDR3 length equals 16 residues. CDR3 bases: TGTGCCAGCAGCTCAACCGCGGGACCCCCATCGGAGACCCAGTACTTC. It specifies CASSSTAGPPSETQYF.

The CDR3 DNA sequence: TGTGCCAGTAGTATAGATCTTAATAACTATGGCTACACCTTC. Encoded protein: CASSIDLNNYGYTF. The J gene is TRBJ1-2, the V gene TRBV19; D remains unclear. Per germline, CDR1 LNHDA and CDR2 SQIVND (reference sequence). Trimming cost V 0 bases and J 1 base, with 6 bases left between them. The CDR3 sequence is 14 residues long.

The V gene is TRBV18, the J gene TRBJ1-1; TRBD1 matches 7 bases. CDR3 size: 14 residues. The V gene end was trimmed by 3 bases and the J gene end by 3 bases; junction bases not matched to a gene: 4. The V gene's germline CDR1 is KGHSH and CDR2 LQKENI. The CDR3 coding sequence is TGTGCCAGCTCACCTTTTACAGGGGACACTGAAGCTTTCTTT. Its translation: CASSPFTGDTEAFF.

The chain couples TRBV27 to TRBJ2-5, with 9 bases aligning to TRBD1. The J segment lost 11 bases and the V segment lost 6 bases, leaving 19 bases of the junction unmatched. CDR1 MNHEY and CDR2 SMNVEV come from the germline V gene (reference sequence). This CDR3 contains 16 residues. The chain's CDR3 is CASSQTGTGSLGEQYF. DNA of the CDR3: TGTGCCAGCAGCCAGACCGGGACAGGGAGTCTAGGGGAGCAGTACTTC.